The following is a T cell receptor (beta chain) sequence with its context. The data originate from a study of siplizumab effects on memory and regulatory T cells. CDR1 and CDR2 (germline): KGHSH, LQKENI. V shed 3 bases and J shed 7 bases, with 10 bases lying between them. The CDR3 is made up of 13 amino acids. Per sample, 90,000 to 100,000 TCR templates were assayed. Sequencing was performed with immunoSEQ multiplex PCR; in TCRdb, only in-frame clones are kept and a portion is missing. The table records some 120,000 clones, 90% to 95% of them present only once. This TCR was sampled from a human donor in good health. V and J are TRBV18 and TRBJ1-5; no clear D. Specimen: non-Treg CD4+ T cells sorted from blood. The CDR3 region is CASSPGVEQPQHF. The CDR3 DNA reads as TGTGCCAGCTCACCGGGTGTGGAGCAGCCCCAGCATTTT. Together with reference TRBV18 and TRBJ1-5, the CDR3 gives the full variable domain: NAGVMQNPRHLVRRRGQEARLRCSPMKGHSHVYWYRQLPEEGLKFMVYLQKENIIDESGMPKERFSAEFPKEGPSILRIQQVVRGDSAAYFCASSPGVEQPQHFGDGTRLSIL.